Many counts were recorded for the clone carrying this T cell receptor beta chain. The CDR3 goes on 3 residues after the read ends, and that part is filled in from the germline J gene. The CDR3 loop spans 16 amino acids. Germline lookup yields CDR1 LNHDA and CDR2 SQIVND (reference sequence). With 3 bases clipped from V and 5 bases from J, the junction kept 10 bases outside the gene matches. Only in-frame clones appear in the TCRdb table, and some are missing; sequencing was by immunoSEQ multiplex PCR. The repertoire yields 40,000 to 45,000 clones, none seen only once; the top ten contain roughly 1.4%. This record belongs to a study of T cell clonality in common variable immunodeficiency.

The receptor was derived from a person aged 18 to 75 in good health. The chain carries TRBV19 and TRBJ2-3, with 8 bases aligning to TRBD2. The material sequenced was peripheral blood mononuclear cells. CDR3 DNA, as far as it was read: TGTGCCAGTAGTATGAGTCCCGGGACTAGGGGAGATACG. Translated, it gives CASSMSPGTRGDT. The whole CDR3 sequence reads CASSMSPGTRGDTQYF.